Listed here is a single T cell receptor beta chain. Its target is unknown. The data belong to a study of cytomegalovirus exposure and HLA in healthy donors. Regarding the study as a whole: Sequencing likely generated an artifact that appeared as a cluster of highly shared sequence variants.

It was with 60 Vbeta and 13 Jbeta primers that the PCR ran. Repertoires were generated with immunoSEQ multiplex PCR, while TCRdb's copy carries only in-frame clones and drops some. The sample lists fewer than 70,000 clones; about 80% were seen once. The sequence was obtained from a human donor in good health. The sample consisted of PBMCs.

CDR3 DNA sequence: TGTGCCAGCAGCCTAGACAGGGAAGAGACCCAGTACTTC. Encoded protein: CASSLDREETQYF. The J gene is TRBJ2-5, the V gene TRBV5-4; TRBD1 aligns across 7 bases. This CDR3 is built from 13 residues. Trimming removed 4 bases from V and 3 bases from J; junction bases left unmatched: 3. Germline-derived CDR1 and CDR2 are SGHNT and YYREEE (reference sequence).